What follows are 27 T cell receptor beta chains derived from one specimen sequenced in a study of cytomegalovirus exposure and HLA in healthy donors. Sequencing was performed with immunoSEQ multiplex PCR; in TCRdb, only in-frame clones are kept and a portion is missing. The data show about 160,000 clones, with about 96% seen just once and 0.89% held by the top ten. Source material: PBMCs. Receptor source: a young woman in good health and CMV-seronegative.

The chain links TRBV29-1 to TRBJ2-5, with 8 bases aligning to TRBD2. Looked up from germline, CDR1 is SQVTM and CDR2 is ANQGSEA. J lost 5 bases, V lost 7 bases, and 12 bases had no gene match. This CDR3 contains 14 residues. The CDR3: CSALTGTSMETQYF. As DNA, the CDR3 is TGCAGCGCCCTGACCGGGACTAGTATGGAGACCCAGTACTTC. The full variable domain, completed using reference TRBV29-1 and TRBJ2-5, is SAVISQKPSRDICQRGTSLTIQCQVDSQVTMMFWYRQQPGQSLTLIATANQGSEATYESGFVIDKFPISRPNLTFSTLTVSNMSPEDSSIYLCSALTGTSMETQYFGPGTRLLVL.

This chain links TRBV5-3 with TRBJ1-2, with 7 bases lining up with TRBD1. TRBV5-3 has ORF status, its function being uncertain. The CDR3 extends over 17 amino acids. The junction had 15 bases not matched to a gene; V was cut back by 3 bases and J by 4 bases. In DNA, the CDR3 is TGTGCCAGAAGCTCGGACGTCGGGACAGCCGGATCCTATGGCTACACCTTC. It specifies CARSSDVGTAGSYGYTF.

The chain is built from TRBV7-9 and TRBJ1-2; D possibly corresponds to TRBD1 (5 bases). CDR1 is SEHNR, CDR2 FQNEAQ, per germline (reference sequence). The V and J ends lost 1 base and 7 bases respectively, with 13 bases between them. This CDR3 comprises 14 residues. The CDR3: CASSLVNQGGGYTF. Written as DNA, the CDR3 is TGTGCCAGCAGCTTAGTCAATCAGGGTGGTGGCTACACCTTC. The full variable domain, completed using reference TRBV7-9 and TRBJ1-2, is DTGVSQNPRHKITKRGQNVTFRCDPISEHNRLYWYRQTLGQGPEFLTYFQNEAQLEKSRLLSDRFSAERPKGSFSTLEIQRTEQGDSAMYLCASSLVNQGGGYTFGSGTRLTVV.

The chain uses TRBV16 and TRBJ1-1; D not certain. Trimming took 1 base from V and 4 from J, leaving 10 bases between them. The length of the CDR3 is 14 residues. Germline V CDR1 and CDR2: KGHSY, FQNENV. The CDR3: CASSQLQVGTEAFF. CDR3 sequence (DNA): TGTGCCAGCAGCCAATTGCAGGTGGGCACTGAAGCTTTCTTT.

The chain's CDR3 is CASREQGVNGYTF. CDR3 coding DNA: TGTGCCAGCAGGGAACAGGGCGTGAATGGCTACACCTTC. The chain couples TRBV2 to TRBJ1-2; D may be TRBD1 (6 bases). Germline V gene data show CDR1 as SNHLY and CDR2 as FYNNEI. The CDR3 sequence is 13 residues long. Trimming cost V 6 bases and J 6 bases, with 14 bases left between them. Full variable domain (outside the CDR3, taken from reference TRBV2 and TRBJ1-2): EPEVTQTPSHQVTQMGQEVILRCVPISNHLYFYWYRQILGQKVEFLVSFYNNEISEKSEIFDDQFSVERPDGSNFTLKIRSTKLEDSAMYFCASREQGVNGYTFGSGTRLTVV.

The V and J genes are TRBV5-4 and TRBJ2-7; tentative D call: TRBD1 (6 bases). The CDR3 is 15 amino acids. Germline lookup yields CDR1 SGHNT and CDR2 YYREEE (reference sequence). Between the trimmed V and J ends, which lost 2 bases and 3 bases, there was a span of 15 bases. CDR3: CASSLRAGTSYEQYF. CDR3 sequence (DNA): TGTGCCAGCAGCTTACGAGCCGGGACAAGCTACGAGCAGTACTTC.

This chain links TRBV18 with TRBJ2-1; D is possibly TRBD2 (6 bases). Germline assignment: CDR1 KGHSH and CDR2 LQKENI. The CDR3 is 14 residues long. V lost 3 bases, J lost 7 bases, and 13 bases lay in between. The CDR3 protein is CASSPTKRENEQFF. The CDR3 nucleotides are TGTGCCAGCTCACCGACCAAACGGGAGAATGAGCAGTTCTTC.

V usage is TRBV6-5 and J usage is TRBJ2-2; 7 positions match TRBD2. The CDR3 covers 14 residues. Germline CDR1 and CDR2: MNHEY and SVGAGI. The junction had 7 bases not matched to a gene; V was cut back by 6 bases and J by 6 bases. The CDR3 is CASRRGSSAGELFF. The DNA of the CDR3 is TGTGCCAGCAGGCGGGGGAGTTCTGCCGGGGAGCTGTTTTTT.

The rearrangement links TRBV7-2 to TRBJ2-7; D not certain. Trimming cost V 4 bases and J 4 bases, with 17 bases left between them. Germline-derived CDR1 and CDR2 are SGHTA and FQGNSA. This CDR3 region has 15 residues. The CDR3 DNA is TGTGCCAGCAGCTCCGCCTACGGTCGAGAGTACGAGCAGTACTTC. It specifies CASSSAYGREYEQYF.

The CDR3 nucleotides read TGTGCCAGTAGTACCCCGGGACTCCAAGAGACCCAGTACTTC. Encoded protein: CASSTPGLQETQYF. This chain uses TRBV19 with TRBJ2-5, with D tentatively TRBD2 (6 bases). Trimming took off 4 bases at V and 1 base at J, with 10 bases between the two ends. This CDR3 has 14 amino acids. Germline V gene data show CDR1 as LNHDA and CDR2 as SQIVND (reference sequence).

This clone was recorded only once. The V call is TRBV6-5, the J call TRBJ2-7, with TRBD1 identical over 7 bases. The germline CDR1 and CDR2 sequences are MNHEY and SVGAGI. There are 13 residues in the CDR3. V was pared by 0 bases and J by 12 bases, with 8 bases of the junction left unmatched. CDR3 amino acids: CASSYSVGQVAYF. The CDR3 region has the DNA TGTGCCAGCAGTTACTCGGTCGGACAGGTGGCGTACTTC.

The chain uses TRBV9 and TRBJ2-5, with 10 bases identical to TRBD2. The CDR3 loop spans 16 amino acids. CDR1 is SGDLS and CDR2 is YYNGEE in the germline V gene. Trimming took 0 bases from V and 4 from J; bases not matched to a gene: 6. The CDR3 is CASSVGAGGRLETQYF. CDR3 nucleotide sequence: TGTGCCAGCAGCGTAGGAGCGGGGGGGCGTCTAGAGACCCAGTACTTC.

The CDR3 bases are TGTGCCAGCATTTCGGGCGGGCCCTACGAGCAGTACTTC. This gives the protein CASISGGPYEQYF. This chain links TRBV6-1 with TRBJ2-7, with D perhaps TRBD2 (5 bases). Germline loops: CDR1 MNHNS, CDR2 SASEGT. V lost 7 bases and J 2 bases, leaving 12 bases between the germline ends. CDR3 length equals 13 residues.

The V gene is TRBV29-1, the J gene TRBJ1-1; 11 bases are a match to TRBD1. Germline V gives CDR1 SQVTM, CDR2 ANQGSEA. This CDR3 has 14 amino acids. V was pared by 7 bases and J by 4 bases, with 8 bases of the junction left unmatched. CDR3: CSARDRGWGTEAFF. The CDR3 DNA sequence: TGCAGCGCCCGGGACAGGGGGTGGGGCACTGAAGCTTTCTTT.

The chain couples TRBV27 to TRBJ2-7, with TRBD1 matching over 10 bases. Germline CDR1 reads MNHEY; CDR2 reads SMNVEV (reference sequence). The CDR3 runs to 15 residues. V shed 3 bases and J 7 bases; nucleotides not matched to a gene: 9. CDR3 DNA sequence: TGTGCCAGCAGTTTCACCGGGACAGGGGCGCTTGAGCAGTACTTC. Protein product: CASSFTGTGALEQYF.

This chain links TRBV6-5 with TRBJ1-2; TRBD1 might be the D (6 bases). Trimming pared 6 bases from V and 2 bases from J, leaving 16 bases between. Germline V gene sequence: CDR1 MNHEY, CDR2 SVGAGI. The CDR3 is made up of 15 amino acids. In DNA form, the CDR3 reads TGTGCCAGCAGCCCTTATGGACAGCCAAACTATGGCTACACCTTC. It translates to CASSPYGQPNYGYTF.

The chain joins TRBV5-6 to TRBJ1-1; D is unclear. Germline values: CDR1 SGHDT, CDR2 YYEEEE. V lost 3 bases, J lost 3 bases, and 9 bases lay in between. This CDR3 region has 13 residues. In DNA, the CDR3 is TGTGCCAGCAGCTCCGGGTCTGACACTGAAGCTTTCTTT. This gives the protein CASSSGSDTEAFF.

The V call is TRBV13, the J call TRBJ2-2; weak D call: TRBD2 (5 bases). Trimming took 6 bases from V and 3 from J, leaving 5 bases between them. The CDR3 extends over 12 amino acids. Germline CDR1 reads PRHDT; CDR2 reads FYEKMQ (reference sequence). CDR3 amino acids: CASRRDTGELFF. The CDR3 bases are TGTGCCAGCAGGAGGGACACCGGGGAGCTGTTTTTT.

The V gene is TRBV4-3, the J gene TRBJ2-1; possible D gene TRBD2, 6 bases. CDR1 and CDR2 from the germline V gene are LGHNA and YSLEER. Trimming stripped 7 bases from V and 9 bases from J, with 16 bases between. The CDR3 loop spans 13 amino acids. The CDR3 nucleotides are TGCGCCAGCACTACGGTCGGGGGTAGTGAGCAGTTCTTC. This codes for CASTTVGGSEQFF.

The chain joins TRBV4-1 to TRBJ1-4; 10 nucleotides match TRBD1. Per germline, CDR1 MGHRA and CDR2 YSYEKL. After removal of 2 bases from V and 7 bases from J, the junction contained 4 bases not matched to a gene. The CDR3 has 15 amino acids. This chain's CDR3 is CASSQPGQGIEKLFF. Here the CDR3 DNA reads TGCGCCAGCAGCCAACCGGGACAGGGGATTGAAAAACTGTTTTTT.

As to this clone: Other DNA sequences in the same sample also yield this CDR3. The chain combines TRBV5-1 with TRBJ2-3; TRBD2 might be the D (6 bases). Deletions cut 3 bases from V and 0 bases from J, with 8 bases between. The germline gives CDR1 SGHRS, CDR2 YFSETQ. The CDR3 totals 14 residues. CDR3 DNA sequence: TGCGCCAGCAGCTCTGGGGGGAGCACAGATACGCAGTATTTT. Its translation is CASSSGGSTDTQYF.

The chain employs TRBV7-2 and TRBJ2-2, with TRBD2 matching over 12 bases. The V and J ends lost 1 base and 4 bases, in that order; junction bases with no gene match: 4. This CDR3 has 17 residues. Germline V gene lookup returns CDR1 SGHTA and CDR2 FQGNSA. The CDR3 sequence is CASSLELAGGRTGELFF. In DNA, the CDR3 is TGTGCCAGCAGCTTAGAACTAGCGGGGGGACGCACCGGGGAGCTGTTTTTT.

The chain uses TRBV11-2 and TRBJ1-1; D remains unclear. Germline lookup yields CDR1 SGHAT and CDR2 FQNNGV. The CDR3 runs 16 residues. Between the trimmed V and J ends, which lost 2 bases and 4 bases, there was a span of 17 bases. The CDR3 nucleotides are TGTGCCAGCAGCTTATACCGGCGGGTAGAGGGCACTGAAGCTTTCTTT. Protein product: CASSLYRRVEGTEAFF.

This clone was seen many times. V gene TRBV6-1 combines with J gene TRBJ1-6; 7 bases align to TRBD1. Trimming cost V 5 bases and J 14 bases; bases outside gene matches: 9. CDR1 and CDR2 (germline): MNHNS, SASEGT. The CDR3 runs 13 residues. CDR3 residues: CASSTRQGATLHF. The CDR3 DNA follows: TGTGCCAGCAGTACCCGACAGGGTGCAACCCTCCACTTT.

The J gene is TRBJ2-4, the V gene TRBV9; 8 nucleotides agree with TRBD1. The CDR3 consists of 15 residues. V was pared by 3 bases and J by 3 bases, with 5 bases of the junction left unmatched. CDR1 is SGDLS and CDR2 is YYNGEE in the germline V gene. The DNA of the CDR3 is TGTGCCAGCAGCGCGACGACAGGGGTCAAAAACATTCAGTACTTC. Protein: CASSATTGVKNIQYF.

The chain joins TRBV18 to TRBJ1-6, with D maybe TRBD1 (6 bases). V lost 2 bases and J 8 bases, leaving 13 bases between the germline ends. In germline, CDR1 is KGHSH, CDR2 LQKENI. The CDR3 is made up of 15 amino acids. Written as DNA, the CDR3 is TGTGCCAGCTCACCAGGGGGCATGTACCATTCACCCCTCCACTTT. It translates to CASSPGGMYHSPLHF.

The chain is built from TRBV9 and TRBJ1-5; D unresolved. CDR3 length equals 16 residues. Trimming pared 2 bases from V and 5 bases from J, leaving 17 bases between. CDR1 is SGDLS and CDR2 is YYNGEE in the germline V gene. The CDR3 sequence is CASSVCRERCDQPQHF. The CDR3 nucleotides read TGTGCCAGCAGCGTTTGTCGGGAGCGGTGCGATCAGCCCCAGCATTTT. Full variable domain (missing parts from reference TRBV9 and TRBJ1-5): DSGVTQTPKHLITATGQRVTLRCSPRSGDLSVYWYQQSLDQGLQFLIQYYNGEERAKGNILERFSAQQFPDLHSELNLSSLELGDSALYFCASSVCRERCDQPQHFGDGTRLSIL.